One and the same sample provided the 21 T cell receptor beta chains below, sequenced in a study of T cell clonality in common variable immunodeficiency. Using immunoSEQ multiplex PCR, the repertoire was profiled, and TCRdb retains in-frame clones only, with some absent. The sample yields about 66,000 clones, without any singletons. The sample comprised peripheral blood mononuclear cells. These receptors came from a person aged 18 to 70 in good health.

This clone has ten or more counts. The read ends 3 residues early relative to the CDR3; the germline J gene fills the gap. This rearrangement joins TRBV2 to TRBJ2-7; TRBD2 is a possible D gene (6 bases). CDR1 SNHLY and CDR2 FYNNEI come from the germline V gene. Trimming shortened V by 9 bases and J by 6 bases, and 18 bases separated the two germline ends. The CDR3 runs 13 residues. The CDR3 reads CASYWDSSTEQYF. The CDR3 DNA, read in part, is TGTGCCAGTTATTGGGACTCCAGTACCGAG.

Ten or more counts support this clone. Coverage ceases 3 residues before the CDR3 finishes, and the germline J gene fills in the end. V is TRBV2 and J is TRBJ1-1; D gene uncertain. V shed 4 bases and J shed 6 bases, with 9 bases lying between them. Germline CDR1 SNHLY, CDR2 FYNNEI. The CDR3 is 12 amino acids. The CDR3 sequence is CASSVSVAEAFF. The DNA read from the CDR3 is TGTGCCAGCAGTGTATCGGTGGCTGAA.

This clone was picked up many times. The sequenced part of the CDR3 DNA is TGTGCCAGCCTTTCCAGGAGCTCCTACAATGAG. Translation gives CASLSRSSYNE. The whole CDR3 is CASLSRSSYNEQFF. The chain links TRBV5-6 to TRBJ2-1; no firm D call. The read terminates 3 residues ahead of where the CDR3 ends, so the germline J gene completes it. Germline CDR1 reads SGHDT; CDR2 reads YYEEEE. The CDR3 runs to 14 residues. Trimming took 7 bases from V and 0 from J, leaving 11 bases between them. Supplemented by reference TRBV5-6 and TRBJ2-1, the full variable domain reads DAGVTQSPTHLIKTRGQQVTLRCSPKSGHDTVSWYQQALGQGPQFIFQYYEEEERQRGNFPDRFSGHQFPNYSSELNVNALLLGDSALYLCASLSRSSYNEQFFGPGTRLTVL.

This clone was seen ten or more times. Coverage ceases 3 residues before the CDR3 finishes, and the germline J gene fills in the end. This rearrangement joins TRBV19 to TRBJ2-5; D call uncertain. CDR1 and CDR2 from the germline V gene are LNHDA and SQIVND (reference sequence). Trimming pared 5 bases from V and 5 bases from J, leaving 15 bases between. This CDR3 has 14 amino acids. The CDR3 protein is CASSLRHSLETQYF. The part of the CDR3 DNA that was read is TGTGCCAGTAGTCTTCGACACTCTCTTGAGACC.

In its sample, this clone was seen a few times. The read halts 3 residues ahead of the CDR3 end, with the missing end drawn from the germline J gene. The same CDR3 arises from other DNA sequences in this sample as well. The chain is built from TRBV20-1 and TRBJ2-7; 11 positions agree with TRBD2. Germline assignment: CDR1 DFQATT and CDR2 SNEGSKA (reference sequence). CDR3 length equals 14 residues. Trimming took 5 bases from V and 3 from J; bases not matched to a gene: 6. The sequenced CDR3 bases are TGCAGTGCTTCAACCCTAGCGGGAGGCTACGAG. Translating it yields CSASTLAGGYE. The full-length CDR3 reads as CSASTLAGGYEQYF.

This clone was seen at least ten times. The missing CDR3 end, 3 residues past where the read stops, is filled in from the germline J gene. Distinct nucleotide sequences in the sample also encode this CDR3. V is TRBV7-3 and J is TRBJ2-1; 8 bases line up with TRBD2. CDR1 is SGHTA, CDR2 FQGTGA, per germline. The CDR3 is 15 residues long. V trimming: 5 bases; J trimming: 7 bases; junction bases outside the gene matches: 10. The CDR3 here is CASSLGGGPGNEQFF. CDR3 DNA (partial): TGTGCCAGCAGCCTCGGGGGGGGGCCAGGGAATGAG. Full variable domain (outside the CDR3, taken from reference TRBV7-3 and TRBJ2-1): GAGVSQTPSNKVTEKGKYVELRCDPISGHTALYWYRQSLGQGPEFLIYFQGTGAADDSGLPNDRFFAVRPEGSVSTLKIQRTERGDSAVYLCASSLGGGPGNEQFFGPGTRLTVL.

This clone was observed at least ten times. The CDR3 end lies 3 residues beyond the end of the read and is filled in from the germline J gene. J is TRBJ2-2 and V is TRBV7-6; TRBD1 matches 7 bases. J lost 6 bases, V lost 3 bases, and 10 bases had no gene match. The germline CDR1 and CDR2 sequences are SGHVS and FNYEAQ. CDR3 length equals 16 residues. Incomplete CDR3 DNA: TGTGCCAGCAGCTTGGCACACAGGGGAGCGGCCGGGGAG. It is translated as CASSLAHRGAAGE. The complete CDR3 protein is CASSLAHRGAAGELFF. Combining the CDR3 with reference TRBV7-6 and TRBJ2-2 gives the whole variable domain GAGVSQSPRYKVTKRGQDVALRCDPISGHVSLYWYRQALGQGPEFLTYFNYEAQQDKSGLPNDRFSAERPEGSISTLTIQRTEQRDSAMYRCASSLAHRGAAGELFFGEGSRLTVL.

This clone was observed many times. Sequencing ends 3 residues short of the CDR3 end; the germline J gene provides the rest. The rearrangement uses TRBV29-1 and TRBJ1-5; D might be TRBD1 (5 bases). Per the germline V gene, CDR1 is SQVTM and CDR2 is ANQGSEA. Between the trimmed V and J ends, which lost 7 bases and 5 bases, there was a span of 12 bases. The CDR3 runs 12 residues. The CDR3 protein is CSADSDHQPQHF. The CDR3 bases that were read are TGCAGCGCCGACAGTGACCATCAGCCC.

This clone was detected many times. From the germline J gene comes the end of the CDR3, since the read stops 3 residues before it. This sample also contains other DNA sequences that code for the same CDR3. The V gene is TRBV20-1, the J gene TRBJ1-1, with unresolved D. The CDR3 length is 16 residues. V was trimmed by 3 bases and J by 4 bases, leaving 21 bases between them. Germline values: CDR1 DFQATT, CDR2 SNEGSKA (reference sequence). The CDR3 loop is CSASSDDTRVGTEAFF. The CDR3 bases that were read are TGCAGTGCTAGTTCCGATGACACCCGCGTAGGCACTGAA.

This clone showed up many times. The CDR3 goes on 3 residues after the read ends, and that part is filled in from the germline J gene. The V and J genes are TRBV7-7 and TRBJ2-2, with D unresolved. The CDR3 loop spans 13 amino acids. Trimming took off 5 bases at V and 1 base at J, with 5 bases between the two ends. Germline V lookup: CDR1 SSHAT, CDR2 FNYEAQ (reference sequence). The CDR3 bases that were read are TGTGCCAGCAGCCCCTTGAACACCGGGGAG. Protein: CASSPLNTGE. The whole CDR3 protein is CASSPLNTGELFF.

This clone was seen many times. The read ends 3 residues early relative to the CDR3; the germline J gene fills the gap. The chain recombines TRBV5-1 with TRBJ2-2; perhaps TRBD1 as D (5 bases). The ends were cut back, 3 bases at V and 6 bases at J, with 12 bases in the middle. The CDR3 covers 14 residues. CDR1 SGHRS and CDR2 YFSETQ come from the germline V gene. CDR3 bases read: TGCGCCAGCAGCTGGACGCAGGGATCCGGGGAG. Protein sequence: CASSWTQGSGE. The full CDR3 protein is CASSWTQGSGELFF.

In its sample, this clone was seen many times. The read gets to within 3 residues of the CDR3 end, and the germline J gene fills in the rest. The chain employs TRBV19 and TRBJ2-1, with 9 bases aligning to TRBD2. CDR1 is LNHDA and CDR2 is SQIVND in the germline V gene (reference sequence). The trim removed 10 bases at V and 7 bases at J, leaving 8 bases unmatched. This CDR3 is built from 13 residues. The DNA read from the CDR3 is TGTGCCACTAGCGGGACGGGGGATAATGAG. This gives the protein CATSGTGDNE. The entire CDR3 sequence reads CATSGTGDNEQFF.

Concerning this clone itself: The read is 3 residues too short to cover the CDR3 end, so that end is filled in from the germline J gene. The chain uses TRBV2 and TRBJ2-3; 8 bases align to TRBD1. This CDR3 spans 15 amino acids. The V segment lost 3 bases and the J segment 3 bases; nucleotides outside the gene matches: 5. Germline V CDR1 and CDR2: SNHLY, FYNNEI. The DNA read from the CDR3 is TGTGCCAGCAGTGAGTCAGGGGGCGTAACAGATACG. Translation gives CASSESGGVTDT. From start to end, the CDR3 is CASSESGGVTDTQYF. Looking up the rest from reference TRBV2 and TRBJ2-3 gives the full variable domain: EPEVTQTPSHQVTQMGQEVILRCVPISNHLYFYWYRQILGQKVEFLVSFYNNEISEKSEIFDDQFSVERPDGSNFTLKIRSTKLEDSAMYFCASSESGGVTDTQYFGPGTRLTVL.

This clone was observed at least ten times. The read ends 3 residues early relative to the CDR3; the germline J gene fills the gap. The chain couples TRBV20-1 to TRBJ1-2; D ambiguous. Germline assignment: CDR1 DFQATT and CDR2 SNEGSKA (reference sequence). CDR3 size: 16 residues. The V gene lost 3 bases and the J gene lost 7 bases, with 24 bases spanning the gap. The part of the CDR3 DNA that was read is TGCAGTGCTAGTGCAGTTCTGGTGGACTTTTCGCTTGGC. Encoded protein: CSASAVLVDFSLG. The full CDR3 protein reads CSASAVLVDFSLGYTF.

This clone occurred many times. The CDR3 here is CASSTGTSGKETQYF. CDR3 bases read: TGTGCCAGCAGTACCGGGACTAGCGGGAAAGAGACC. The chain joins TRBV7-3 to TRBJ2-5; 13 positions match TRBD2. The read ends 3 residues before the CDR3 terminus; that terminus is restored from the germline J gene. CDR1 and CDR2 from the germline V gene are SGHTA and FQGTGA. Trimming removed 6 bases from V and 3 bases from J; junction bases left unmatched: 4. The CDR3 consists of 15 residues.

This clone was recorded many times. The read gets to within 3 residues of the CDR3 end, and the germline J gene fills in the rest. The V call is TRBV4-1, the J call TRBJ1-6; D is undetermined. Germline V lookup: CDR1 MGHRA, CDR2 YSYEKL. The CDR3 totals 14 residues. Trimming removed 0 bases from V and 6 bases from J, with 6 bases in between. CDR3 amino acids: CASSQDAGNSPLHF. The covered CDR3 bases are TGCGCCAGCAGCCAAGATGCGGGTAATTCACCC.

This clone was seen ten or more times. The read finishes 3 residues shy of the CDR3 end, and the germline J gene is used to complete it. This rearrangement joins TRBV19 to TRBJ1-6; D call uncertain. The CDR3 length is 16 residues. V was clipped by 5 bases and J by 9 bases, with 20 bases between them. Germline CDR1 and CDR2: LNHDA and SQIVND (reference sequence). The CDR3 reads CASSSPAGLGSSPLHF. CDR3 bases read: TGTGCCAGTAGTTCCCCGGCGGGCTTGGGGAGTTCACCC.

This clone showed up many times. The CDR3 is cut off 3 residues early in the read; its end comes from the germline J gene. The chain recombines TRBV20-1 with TRBJ2-1, with D possibly TRBD2 on 5 matching bases. Between the trimmed V and J ends, which lost 1 base and 0 bases, there was a span of 13 bases. Germline V CDR1 and CDR2: DFQATT, SNEGSKA (reference sequence). The CDR3 has 16 residues. The CDR3 DNA, read in part, is TGCAGTGCTAGAGCCAGTAGCGCCAGCTCCTACAATGAG. It encodes CSARASSASSYNE. The complete CDR3 sequence is CSARASSASSYNEQFF.

This clone was observed at least ten times. From the germline J gene comes the end of the CDR3, since the read stops 3 residues before it. This chain joins TRBV6-1 and TRBJ1-2; D is unclear. CDR3 length: 13 amino acids. The germline gives CDR1 MNHNS, CDR2 SASEGT. The V and J ends lost 3 bases and 2 bases respectively, with 7 bases between them. The DNA read from the CDR3 is TGTGCCAGCAGTGACGCCAGAAACTATGGC. It codes for CASSDARNYG. The complete CDR3 sequence is CASSDARNYGYTF.

This clone was picked up many times. The sequenced fragment ends 3 residues before the CDR3 boundary, so the rest is inferred from the germline J gene. The V call is TRBV5-1, the J call TRBJ1-4; 8 bases align to TRBD1. In germline, CDR1 is SGHRS, CDR2 YFSETQ. The CDR3 is 17 amino acids. V was clipped by 4 bases and J by 0 bases; unmatched bases: 8. The CDR3: CASSKGQGTATNEKLFF. The covered CDR3 bases are TGCGCCAGCAGCAAAGGACAGGGCACTGCAACTAATGAAAAA. The full variable domain, its missing parts supplied by reference TRBV5-1 and TRBJ1-4, is KAGVTQTPRYLIKTRGQQVTLSCSPISGHRSVSWYQQTPGQGLQFLFEYFSETQRNKGNFPGRFSGRQFSNSRSEMNVSTLELGDSALYLCASSKGQGTATNEKLFFGSGTQLSVL.

This clone was observed many times. The read stops 3 residues short of the end of the CDR3; the missing end is completed from the germline J gene. This chain links TRBV29-1 with TRBJ2-3; 10 bases are a match to TRBD2. Trimming at V came to 7 bases and at J to 2 bases, leaving 9 bases not matched to a gene. CDR1 and CDR2 from the germline V gene are SQVTM and ANQGSEA. The CDR3 loop spans 15 amino acids. The chain's CDR3 is CSARQSGRVTDTQYF. The CDR3 bases that were read are TGCAGCGCCCGTCAGAGCGGGAGGGTCACAGATACG.